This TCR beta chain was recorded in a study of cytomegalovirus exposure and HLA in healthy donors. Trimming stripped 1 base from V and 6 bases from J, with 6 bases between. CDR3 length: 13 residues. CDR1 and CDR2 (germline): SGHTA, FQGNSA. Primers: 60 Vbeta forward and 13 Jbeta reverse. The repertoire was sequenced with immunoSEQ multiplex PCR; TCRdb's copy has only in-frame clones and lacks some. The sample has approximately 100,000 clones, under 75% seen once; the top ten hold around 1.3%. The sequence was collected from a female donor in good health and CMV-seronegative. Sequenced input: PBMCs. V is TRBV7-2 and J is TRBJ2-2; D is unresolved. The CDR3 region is CASSLVQSGELFF. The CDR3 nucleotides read TGTGCCAGCAGCTTAGTGCAGTCCGGGGAGCTGTTTTTT.